Following are 16 T cell receptor beta chains from one sample sequenced in a study of OX40 agonist ivuxolimab in advanced cancers. The table came from immunoSEQ multiplex PCR; TCRdb's copy has only in-frame clones and leaves some out. The sample lists approximately 70,000 clones; 70% to 90% were seen once. This specimen consisted of CD4+ or CD8+ T cells sorted from blood, obtained in a trial of the OX40 agonist ivuxolimab. The receptor source for this set is an adult with an advanced solid tumor such as melanoma, head and neck, liver or kidney cancer.

The chain joins TRBV19 to TRBJ2-5; D possibly corresponds to TRBD2 (7 bases). This CDR3 comprises 15 residues. V lost 1 base to trimming and J lost 4 bases, with 13 bases between them. Looked up from germline, CDR1 is LNHDA and CDR2 is SQIVND (reference sequence). CDR3 in DNA: TGTGCCAGTAGTATAGGGGGGGGCTCAGGAGAGACCCAGTACTTC. This sequence encodes CASSIGGGSGETQYF.

This chain joins TRBV5-5 and TRBJ1-4; TRBD1 matches at 11 bases. Germline CDR1 reads SGHKS; CDR2 reads YYEKEE (reference sequence). The CDR3 runs 18 residues. Unmatched junction bases numbered 11, after V lost 5 bases and J lost 2 bases. CDR3: CASSSDRGQRGTNEKLFF. DNA of the CDR3: TGTGCCAGCAGTTCGGACAGGGGGCAACGAGGGACTAATGAAAAACTGTTTTTT. Full variable domain (missing parts from reference TRBV5-5 and TRBJ1-4): DAGVTQSPTHLIKTRGQQVTLRCSPISGHKSVSWYQQVLGQGPQFIFQYYEKEERGRGNFPDRFSARQFPNYSSELNVNALLLGDSALYLCASSSDRGQRGTNEKLFFGSGTQLSVL.

The rearrangement joins TRBV7-3 to TRBJ2-6, with D unresolved. This CDR3 is 13 amino acids long. Germline CDR1 SGHTA, CDR2 FQGTGA. The germline V and J ends were trimmed by 5 bases and 4 bases, with 6 bases remaining between them. CDR3: CASSPPGANVLTF. CDR3 DNA sequence: TGTGCCAGCAGCCCCCCCGGGGCCAACGTCCTGACTTTC.

This clone was observed a single time. The rearrangement joins TRBV30 to TRBJ1-2; 7 bases fit TRBD1. Germline lookup yields CDR1 GTSNPN and CDR2 SVGIG (reference sequence). V dropped 3 bases and J dropped 8; count of bases not matched to a gene: 6. The CDR3 sequence is 12 residues long. CDR3 bases: TGTGCCTGGAGCCACGCCAGGGGGGGCTACACCTTC. It translates to CAWSHARGGYTF. Full variable domain (missing parts from reference TRBV30 and TRBJ1-2): SQTIHQWPATLVQPVGSPLSLECTVEGTSNPNLYWYRQAAGRGLQLLFYSVGIGQISSEVPQNLSASRPQDRQFILSSKKLLLSDSGFYLCAWSHARGGYTFGSGTRLTVV.

This clone appeared a single time. The CDR3 DNA follows: TGTGCCAGCACCCAGGGAGGGAGGGGTGAAGCTTTCTTT. This codes for CASTQGGRGEAFF. The V call is TRBV6-6, the J call TRBJ1-1, with D perhaps matching TRBD1 (5 bases). Germline V gene lookup returns CDR1 MNHNY and CDR2 SVGAGI (reference sequence). The CDR3 length is 13 residues. With 7 bases removed from V and 7 bases from J, the gap between germline ends came to 16 bases.

CDR3 region: CATRQGLSQDTEAFF. The CDR3 DNA reads as TGCGCCACCAGACAGGGTTTATCTCAGGACACTGAAGCTTTCTTT. The chain couples TRBV5-1 to TRBJ1-1; TRBD1 matches 7 bases. Trimming removed 9 bases from V and 3 bases from J; junction bases left unmatched: 14. Per germline, CDR1 SGHRS and CDR2 YFSETQ. The length of the CDR3 is 15 residues.

This sequence joins TRBV11-2 and TRBJ1-1; 8 nucleotides match TRBD1. CDR1 SGHAT and CDR2 FQNNGV come from the germline V gene. Unmatched junction bases numbered 6, after V lost 5 bases and J lost 1 base. This CDR3 is built from 15 residues. The CDR3 DNA reads as TGTGCCAGCAGCAAGACGGGACAGGCGAACACTGAAGCTTTCTTT. Amino acid sequence: CASSKTGQANTEAFF.

V and J are TRBV28 and TRBJ2-1; 12 bases line up with TRBD2. CDR1 is MDHEN and CDR2 is SYDVKM in the germline V gene. The V segment lost 4 bases and the J segment 3 bases; nucleotides outside the gene matches: 4. The CDR3 sequence is 16 residues long. For the CDR3, the DNA is TGTGCCAGCAGTTCCTCACTAGCGGGGGGCTACAATGAGCAGTTCTTC. It is translated as CASSSSLAGGYNEQFF.

The chain has TRBV10-3 and TRBJ2-7, with 7 positions matching TRBD2. The V segment lost 7 bases and the J segment 0 bases; nucleotides outside the gene matches: 15. The CDR3 extends over 17 amino acids. Germline V gene data show CDR1 as ENHRY and CDR2 as SYGVKD. CDR3 region: CAITPGRGTGSSYEQYF. The CDR3 DNA sequence: TGTGCCATCACCCCAGGGAGGGGTACAGGTAGCTCCTACGAGCAGTACTTC.

This chain uses TRBV18 with TRBJ1-4; unclear D gene. Germline lookup yields CDR1 KGHSH and CDR2 LQKENI. This CDR3 has 14 amino acids. The V end lost 3 bases, the J end lost 2 bases, and 7 bases lay between the germline ends. The CDR3: CASSPDMTNEKLFF. DNA of the CDR3: TGTGCCAGCTCACCCGACATGACTAATGAAAAACTGTTTTTT.

DNA of the CDR3: TGTGCCAGCAGTGAGGGGAGAAGGACAGTCTCCTACGAGCAGTACTTC. Translation gives CASSEGRRTVSYEQYF. The chain employs TRBV6-1 and TRBJ2-7; D possibly corresponds to TRBD1 (6 bases). CDR1 and CDR2 (germline): MNHNS, SASEGT. The CDR3 spans 16 residues. With 3 bases removed from V and 0 bases from J, the gap between germline ends came to 15 bases.

As to this clone: At one end the junction does not follow the germline gene, possibly because of a read error. This chain uses TRBV5-5 with TRBJ2-7; D gene unclear. The CDR3 is 13 amino acids. CDR1 and CDR2 (germline): SGHKS, YYEKEE (reference sequence). The CDR3 region is CTSSLAGFYEQYF. CDR3 DNA: TGTACCAGCAGCTTGGCTGGTTTCTACGAGCAGTACTTC.

The chain employs TRBV7-2 and TRBJ2-7, with a tentative D call TRBD1 (6 bases). The V end was cut by 1 base, the J end by 4 bases, with 14 bases between. The CDR3 sequence is 15 residues long. In germline, CDR1 is SGHTA, CDR2 FQGNSA. The CDR3, as DNA: TGTGCCAGCAGCTTAGGGGTTGGCAGGGGATACGAGCAGTACTTC. It codes for CASSLGVGRGYEQYF. The full variable domain, with the rest looked up from reference TRBV7-2 and TRBJ2-7, is GAGVSQSPSNKVTEKGKDVELRCDPISGHTALYWYRQSLGQGLEFLIYFQGNSAPDKSGLPSDRFSAERTGGSVSTLTIQRTQQEDSAVYLCASSLGVGRGYEQYFGPGTRLTVT.

The chain employs TRBV4-2 and TRBJ1-2; D is uncertain. This CDR3 spans 15 amino acids. Trimming removed 0 bases at V and 3 bases at J, with 11 bases between. Germline V gene sequence: CDR1 LGHNA, CDR2 YNFKEQ. CDR3 bases: TGTGCCAGCAGCCAAGAATGGCAGAAGGACTATGGCTACACCTTC. Encoded protein: CASSQEWQKDYGYTF.

The chain couples TRBV18 to TRBJ2-7, with 7 bases aligning to TRBD1. The junction had 1 base not matched to a gene; V was cut back by 4 bases and J by 7 bases. This CDR3 comprises 11 residues. Germline CDR1 and CDR2: KGHSH and LQKENI. CDR3 loop: CASSQQGEQYF. The CDR3 region has the DNA TGTGCCAGCTCACAACAGGGGGAGCAGTACTTC.

The rearrangement links TRBV19 to TRBJ1-5; perhaps TRBD1 as D (6 bases). CDR1 and CDR2 from the germline V gene are LNHDA and SQIVND (reference sequence). The CDR3 is 15 amino acids. Between the trimmed V and J ends, which lost 6 bases and 0 bases, there was a span of 12 bases. The CDR3 loop reads CASRRQAHSNQPQHF. As DNA, the CDR3 is TGTGCCAGTAGGCGACAGGCCCATAGCAATCAGCCCCAGCATTTT.